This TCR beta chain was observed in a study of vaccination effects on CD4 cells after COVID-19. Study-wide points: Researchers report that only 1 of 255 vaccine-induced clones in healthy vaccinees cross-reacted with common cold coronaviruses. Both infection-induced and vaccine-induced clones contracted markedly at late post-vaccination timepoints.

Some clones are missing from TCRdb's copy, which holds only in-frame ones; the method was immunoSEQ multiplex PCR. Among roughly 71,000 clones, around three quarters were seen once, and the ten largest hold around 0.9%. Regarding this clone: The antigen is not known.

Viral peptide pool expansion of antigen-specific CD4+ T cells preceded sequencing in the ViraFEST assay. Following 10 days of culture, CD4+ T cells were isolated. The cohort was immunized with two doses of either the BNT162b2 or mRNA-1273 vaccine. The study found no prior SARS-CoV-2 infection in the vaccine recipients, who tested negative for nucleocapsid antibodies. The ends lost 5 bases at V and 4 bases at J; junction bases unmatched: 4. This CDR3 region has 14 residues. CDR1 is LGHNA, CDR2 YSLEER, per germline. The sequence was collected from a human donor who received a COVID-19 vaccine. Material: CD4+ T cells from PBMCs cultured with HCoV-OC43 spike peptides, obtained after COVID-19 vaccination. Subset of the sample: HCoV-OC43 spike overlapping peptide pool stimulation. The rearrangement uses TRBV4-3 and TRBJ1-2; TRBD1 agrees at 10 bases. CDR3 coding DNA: TGCGCCAGCAGCGTGGGACAGGGGAGCTATGGCTACACCTTC. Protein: CASSVGQGSYGYTF.